This TCR beta chain was sequenced in a study of T cell repertoires in cytomegalovirus infection. Study as a whole: The study used recently identified HLA-C-restricted and well-studied HLA-B-restricted CMV epitopes. Public TCR beta signatures marked donors with CMV infection and the matching HLA.

This clonotype came up a few times. Its antigen is as yet unknown. This CDR3 has 15 residues. Between the trimmed V and J ends, which lost 5 bases and 0 bases, there was a span of 11 bases. MiXCR was run by TCRdb on the reads, yielding one entry per CDR3 protein. The sample lists around 81,000 distinct CDR3 sequences, 35% to 45% occurring once. J is TRBJ1-3 and V is TRBV12-3 or TRBV12-4; D gene uncertain. The receptor was derived from a human donor in good health (CMV status not recorded). Some clones in this sample may be carry-over from other donors' samples. This sample comprised CD8+ T cells from cultured PBMCs, obtained from culture after CMV antigen stimulation. CDR3 region: CASSRGPSSGNTIYF. CDR3 DNA sequence: TGTGCCAGCAGTCGAGGTCCTAGCTCTGGAAACACCATATATTTT.